These 5 T cell receptor beta chains were all obtained from the same sample, sequenced in a study of T cell responses to AZD1222 COVID-19 vaccine. Assay: immunoSEQ multiplex PCR; the TCRdb copy retains only in-frame clones and omits some. The table records about 57,000 clones, about 85% of them present only once. The sequencing here drew on peripheral blood, taken on day 0 of AZD1222 vaccination. The source is an adult in good health.

This rearrangement joins TRBV5-8 to TRBJ1-2; D is ambiguous. V lost 5 bases to trimming and J lost 4 bases, with 9 bases between them. The germline V gene encodes CDR1 SGHTS and CDR2 YDEGEE. The CDR3 is 12 amino acids. In DNA form, the CDR3 reads TGTGCCAGCAGTCCCATTCTCTATGGCTACACCTTC. Its protein is CASSPILYGYTF.

The rearrangement links TRBV29-1 to TRBJ1-2; D not resolved. Deletions cut 3 bases from V and 7 bases from J, with 12 bases between. The CDR3 runs 12 residues. CDR1 SQVTM and CDR2 ANQGSEA come from the germline V gene. CDR3 nucleotides: TGCAGCGTTGATGTTCGGGGAGTTGGCTACACCTTC. Translation: CSVDVRGVGYTF.

On this clone itself: The junction departs from germline at one end; a sequencing error may be responsible. The rearrangement links TRBV5-4 to TRBJ2-7; TRBD2 agrees at 7 bases. Germline V gene sequence: CDR1 SGHNT, CDR2 YYREEE (reference sequence). This CDR3 is 15 amino acids long. CDR3 DNA: TGTGCCAGCAGTTTGGTGGGGGGGTCCTCCTACGAGCAGTACTTC. Protein sequence: CASSLVGGSSYEQYF.

The chain combines TRBV28 with TRBJ2-4, with 8 bases matching TRBD1. Germline V lookup: CDR1 MDHEN, CDR2 SYDVKM. The junction had 11 bases not matched to a gene; V was cut back by 7 bases and J by 0 bases. The CDR3 length is 17 residues. CDR3 DNA sequence: TGTGCCAGCACCGGCGCCACAGGGGGTCTAGCCAAAAACATTCAGTACTTC. It translates to CASTGATGGLAKNIQYF.

The chain couples TRBV4-1 to TRBJ1-6, with D hard to call. CDR3 size: 16 residues. Trimming shortened V by 0 bases and J by 11 bases, and 17 bases separated the two germline ends. Germline V CDR1 and CDR2: MGHRA, YSYEKL. The CDR3 protein is CASSQDGPLRDPPLHF. The CDR3 nucleotides read TGCGCCAGCAGCCAAGATGGACCCCTGCGAGACCCACCCCTCCACTTT.